Presented here are 24 T cell receptor beta chains from one specimen sequenced in a study of PD-1 blockade in mismatch repair-deficient tumors. Clones were read by immunoSEQ multiplex PCR, and TCRdb kept only the in-frame ones, dropping some. The sample has about 34,000 clones, around 80% seen once. The sequencing here drew on PBMCs, taken around 6 weeks after starting pembrolizumab. All receptors derive from an adult with mismatch repair-deficient cancer.

The gene calls are TRBV19 and TRBJ2-1, with 14 bases matching TRBD2. Germline CDR1 is LNHDA and CDR2 is SQIVND (reference sequence). The J segment lost 10 bases and the V segment lost 5 bases, leaving 7 bases of the junction unmatched. The CDR3 loop spans 15 amino acids. CDR3 sequence reads: CASSLPRTSGREQFF. The CDR3 region has the DNA TGTGCCAGTAGTCTCCCAAGGACTAGCGGGAGGGAGCAGTTCTTC.

CDR3: CASSAGIGGSGRPQHF. The CDR3 region has the DNA TGTGCCAGCAGTGCCGGGATCGGGGGATCAGGAAGGCCCCAGCATTTT. The rearrangement links TRBV6-1 to TRBJ1-5; D is possibly TRBD1 (5 bases). Trimming removed 4 bases from V and 9 bases from J, with 22 bases in between. The CDR3 length is 16 residues. The germline V gene has CDR1 MNHNS and CDR2 SASEGT.

Turning to this clone: A read error may produce the germline difference seen at one junction end. The CDR3 nucleotides read TGTGCTAGCAGCTTAGCCCCGAGAGAAGATACCGGGGAGCTGTTTTTT. As protein: CASSLAPREDTGELFF. V gene TRBV7-7 combines with J gene TRBJ2-2; D gene uncertain. CDR3 length equals 16 residues. Germline V gene data show CDR1 as SSHAT and CDR2 as FNYEAQ (reference sequence).

The genes are TRBV28 and TRBJ2-3; 11 nucleotides line up with TRBD2. The germline V gene encodes CDR1 MDHEN and CDR2 SYDVKM. The CDR3 sequence is 17 residues long. Unmatched junction bases numbered 14, after V lost 8 bases and J lost 4 bases. The CDR3 spells CASLRGLAESGADTQYF. The CDR3 DNA follows: TGTGCCAGCCTCAGGGGACTAGCGGAGTCGGGCGCAGATACGCAGTATTTT.

The V call is TRBV7-3, the J call TRBJ2-1, with TRBD2 identical over 9 bases. Germline-derived CDR1 and CDR2 are SGHTA and FQGTGA. V lost 5 bases to trimming and J lost 6 bases; unmatched junction nucleotides: 8. The CDR3 runs to 15 residues. The CDR3 reads CASSEGLARPNEQFF. DNA of the CDR3: TGTGCCAGCAGCGAGGGACTAGCTCGCCCCAATGAGCAGTTCTTC.

This chain connects TRBV7-9 to TRBJ2-3, with TRBD1 matching over 9 bases. Per the germline V gene, CDR1 is SEHNR and CDR2 is FQNEAQ (reference sequence). The CDR3 is made up of 15 amino acids. The junction had 5 bases not matched to a gene; V was cut back by 6 bases and J by 1 base. The CDR3 loop reads CASRSWTGGTDTQYF. The CDR3 DNA sequence: TGTGCCAGCAGATCCTGGACAGGGGGCACAGATACGCAGTATTTT.

The chain couples TRBV7-9 to TRBJ2-1, with 7 bases fitting TRBD2. V was pared by 5 bases and J by 8 bases, with 12 bases of the junction left unmatched. This CDR3 spans 15 amino acids. The V gene's germline CDR1 is SEHNR and CDR2 FQNEAQ (reference sequence). CDR3 sequence: CASSLASGSGDEQFF. The CDR3 nucleotides are TGTGCCAGCAGCCTCGCTAGCGGTTCGGGCGATGAGCAGTTCTTC.

The chain couples TRBV27 to TRBJ1-5; possible D gene TRBD1, 6 bases. V gave up 3 bases and J gave up 4 bases, with 13 bases separating them. Germline V gene lookup returns CDR1 MNHEY and CDR2 SMNVEV (reference sequence). This CDR3 is built from 15 residues. DNA of the CDR3: TGTGCCAGCAGTTTCGGGGGGCCAACGAATCAGCCCCAGCATTTT. Translated, it gives CASSFGGPTNQPQHF.

This clone was seen once. The V gene is TRBV5-1, the J gene TRBJ1-4; 9 bases agree with TRBD1. Germline V gives CDR1 SGHRS, CDR2 YFSETQ. Losses at the gene ends were 4 bases for V and 11 bases for J; bases not matched to a gene: 3. The CDR3 loop spans 12 amino acids. The CDR3 nucleotides read TGCGCCAGCAGCGTCGACAGGGGGAAACTGTTTTTT. Encoded protein: CASSVDRGKLFF.

J is TRBJ2-1 and V is TRBV9; 9 bases are a match to TRBD2. CDR1 is SGDLS, CDR2 YYNGEE, per germline. This CDR3 comprises 15 residues. V lost 0 bases and J lost 9; bases outside the gene matches: 7. CDR3 residues: CASSVVTSGGVEQFF. For the CDR3, the DNA is TGTGCCAGCAGCGTAGTGACTAGCGGAGGTGTTGAGCAGTTCTTC. The entire variable domain, with the rest obtained from reference TRBV9 and TRBJ2-1, is as follows: DSGVTQTPKHLITATGQRVTLRCSPRSGDLSVYWYQQSLDQGLQFLIQYYNGEERAKGNILERFSAQQFPDLHSELNLSSLELGDSALYFCASSVVTSGGVEQFFGPGTRLTVL.

The chain links TRBV2 to TRBJ1-3; 8 positions agree with TRBD1. The trim removed 7 bases at V and 7 bases at J, leaving 9 bases unmatched. The CDR3 loop spans 14 amino acids. Germline lookup yields CDR1 SNHLY and CDR2 FYNNEI. CDR3 nucleotide sequence: TGTGCCAGCAAGGAGGACAGGGCGGGGAACACCATATATTTT. This translates into CASKEDRAGNTIYF.

This sequence joins TRBV9 and TRBJ2-7; no clear D gene. CDR3 length equals 15 residues. Between the trimmed V and J ends, which lost 0 bases and 7 bases, there was a span of 17 bases. The germline gives CDR1 SGDLS, CDR2 YYNGEE. The CDR3 nucleotides read TGTGCCAGCAGCGTAGTAGGCAGTATCTTGGAGGAGCAGTACTTC. It encodes CASSVVGSILEEQYF.

The chain has TRBV4-1 and TRBJ1-1; TRBD1 might be the D (5 bases). Germline lookup yields CDR1 MGHRA and CDR2 YSYEKL. Trimming removed 3 bases from V and 1 base from J, with 12 bases in between. CDR3 length equals 15 residues. CDR3 protein: CASSHPVGGNTEAFF. CDR3 bases: TGCGCCAGCAGCCACCCTGTGGGGGGGAACACTGAAGCTTTCTTT.

This chain connects TRBV30 to TRBJ1-2; 11 bases are shared with TRBD1. The CDR3 is 12 amino acids. With 7 bases clipped from V and 8 bases from J, the junction kept 6 bases outside the gene matches. Germline V gives CDR1 GTSNPN, CDR2 SVGIG (reference sequence). CDR3 residues: CASGQGAWGYTF. The CDR3 nucleotides read TGTGCCTCTGGACAGGGGGCATGGGGCTACACCTTC.

The genes are TRBV5-6 and TRBJ2-7; a possible D gene is TRBD2 (6 bases). CDR1 and CDR2 (germline): SGHDT, YYEEEE. The CDR3 has 13 amino acids. V lost 4 bases, J lost 4 bases, and 12 bases lay in between. Here the CDR3 reads CASSRSGGYEQYF. The CDR3 coding sequence is TGTGCCAGCAGCCGTAGCGGAGGTTACGAGCAGTACTTC.

The chain joins TRBV13 to TRBJ2-1, with 8 positions matching TRBD2. The CDR3 sequence is 16 residues long. V lost 2 bases and J lost 9; bases outside the gene matches: 12. Germline CDR1 is PRHDT and CDR2 is FYEKMQ (reference sequence). The CDR3 DNA reads as TGTGCCAGCAGCTTATCGTCACGACTAGCGCCCGGTGAGCAGTTCTTC. Translating it yields CASSLSSRLAPGEQFF.

This clone was seen just once. The CDR3 nucleotides read TGTGCCAGCAGGGGGTTACAGGGGGCGAGCACTGAAGCTTTCTTT. It encodes CASRGLQGASTEAFF. The chain combines TRBV6-1 with TRBJ1-1; 9 bases fit TRBD1. The junction had 9 bases not matched to a gene; V was cut back by 6 bases and J by 4 bases. From germline, CDR1 is MNHNS and CDR2 SASEGT. This CDR3 has 15 amino acids.

This chain uses TRBV5-1 with TRBJ2-3, with a tentative D call TRBD2 (6 bases). Germline V gene lookup returns CDR1 SGHRS and CDR2 YFSETQ. V lost 0 bases to trimming and J lost 1 base, with 9 bases between them. This CDR3 region has 15 residues. The CDR3 protein is CASSLGASGTDTQYF. The CDR3 nucleotides read TGCGCCAGCAGCTTGGGGGCTAGCGGCACAGATACGCAGTATTTT.

The chain employs TRBV5-1 and TRBJ2-3; the D gene is possibly TRBD2 (6 bases). Trimming took 0 bases from V and 2 from J, leaving 10 bases between them. The CDR3 sequence is 15 residues long. Germline V gene lookup returns CDR1 SGHRS and CDR2 YFSETQ. The chain's CDR3 is CASSLGTKHTDTQYF. The CDR3, as DNA: TGCGCCAGCAGCTTGGGGACTAAACACACAGATACGCAGTATTTT.

The gene calls are TRBV5-1 and TRBJ2-7; possible D gene TRBD2, 7 bases. V lost 4 bases to trimming and J lost 4 bases, with 18 bases between them. Germline V gene lookup returns CDR1 SGHRS and CDR2 YFSETQ. The CDR3 totals 15 residues. The CDR3 sequence: CASSPGGGQRYEQYF. CDR3 sequence (DNA): TGCGCCAGCAGCCCGGGCGGGGGACAAAGATACGAGCAGTACTTC.

This clone was recorded only once. The V gene is TRBV28, the J gene TRBJ1-2; possibly TRBD1 for D (6 bases). Per the germline V gene, CDR1 is MDHEN and CDR2 is SYDVKM. Between the trimmed V and J ends, which lost 7 bases and 5 bases, there was a span of 23 bases. The CDR3 extends over 16 amino acids. Written as DNA, the CDR3 is TGTGCCAGCACTTTTAGGGGGTCCGGGACGGGATATGGCTACACCTTC. Translating gives CASTFRGSGTGYGYTF.

This chain joins TRBV7-2 and TRBJ2-1; TRBD2 aligns across 9 bases. Germline CDR1 is SGHTA and CDR2 is FQGNSA. V shed 2 bases, J shed 4 bases, and the junction held 3 bases outside the gene matches. This CDR3 spans 15 amino acids. The CDR3 coding sequence is TGTGCCAGCAGCTTAAGCAGCGGGGGGTACAATGAGCAGTTCTTC. This sequence encodes CASSLSSGGYNEQFF. The full variable domain, its missing parts supplied by reference TRBV7-2 and TRBJ2-1, is GAGVSQSPSNKVTEKGKDVELRCDPISGHTALYWYRQSLGQGLEFLIYFQGNSAPDKSGLPSDRFSAERTGGSVSTLTIQRTQQEDSAVYLCASSLSSGGYNEQFFGPGTRLTVL.

To note about this clone: Since a much larger clone is just one base distant, this may be a read error. V and J are TRBV7-3 and TRBJ2-2; TRBD1 aligns across 7 bases. Losses at the gene ends were 5 bases for V and 3 bases for J; bases not matched to a gene: 9. The CDR3 sequence is 16 residues long. CDR1 and CDR2 from the germline V gene are SGHTA and FQGTGA. The DNA of the CDR3 is TGTGCCAGCAGCACGACAGGGTGTGATTACACCGGGGAGCTGTTTTTT. It yields the protein CASSTTGCDYTGELFF.

The V and J genes are TRBV11-1 and TRBJ2-3; 9 positions match TRBD2. The length of the CDR3 is 15 residues. Germline V gene lookup returns CDR1 SGHAT and CDR2 FQDESV (reference sequence). V lost 5 bases, J lost 2 bases, and 5 bases stayed unmatched. The CDR3 sequence is CASSESGRITDTQYF. DNA of the CDR3: TGTGCCAGCAGCGAAAGCGGGAGGATCACAGATACGCAGTATTTT.